This T cell receptor (beta chain) stems from a study of blood T cell repertoires in COVID-19. Clones were sequenced by immunoSEQ multiplex PCR, and TCRdb holds only the in-frame ones, with some missing. The table has a few hundred thousand clones, about nine tenths seen once; the top ten hold approximately 6.6%. The germline V gene encodes CDR1 KGHSH and CDR2 LQKENI. This CDR3 contains 16 residues. V was cut by 3 bases and J by 5 bases, with 19 bases left in between. The V call is TRBV18, the J call TRBJ2-5, with D perhaps TRBD2 (6 bases). Sequenced: peripheral blood. The receptor comes from a woman in her twenties or thirties who had recovered from COVID-19. The CDR3 is CASSPPARVRGETQYF. CDR3 DNA: TGTGCCAGCTCACCGCCTGCGCGGGTTCGGGGGGAGACCCAGTACTTC.